The sequence of this T cell receptor (beta chain) was determined in a study of cytomegalovirus exposure and HLA in healthy donors. PCR amplification relied on 60 Vbeta primers (plus 13 Jbeta primers). The assay was immunoSEQ multiplex PCR, and TCRdb's table has in-frame clones only and misses some. The sample table includes some 180,000 clones. Germline CDR1 and CDR2: SNHLY and FYNNEI. Trimming removed 6 bases from V and 2 bases from J, with 14 bases in between. The CDR3 length is 16 residues. The sequence came from a man younger than 40 in good health and CMV-seronegative. The specimen was PBMCs. The genes are TRBV2 and TRBJ2-6; D is possibly TRBD1 (6 bases). CDR3 sequence reads: CASRQGTTPGANVLTF. CDR3 bases: TGTGCCAGCAGGCAGGGGACAACACCTGGGGCCAACGTCCTGACTTTC. The full variable domain, completed using reference TRBV2 and TRBJ2-6, is EPEVTQTPSHQVTQMGQEVILRCVPISNHLYFYWYRQILGQKVEFLVSFYNNEISEKSEIFDDQFSVERPDGSNFTLKIRSTKLEDSAMYFCASRQGTTPGANVLTFGAGSRLTVL.